This T cell receptor beta chain emerged from a study of T cell clusters in autoimmune cytopenias (dated by TCRdb to about 2019). About the study as a whole: Among healthy donor controls, the mean age was around 51 years, the median age was about 60 years, and about 55% of the 43 were female. Peripheral blood TRB and IGH repertoires were sequenced in autoimmune cytopenia patients at active disease and during treatment follow-up, alongside healthy, CLL and autoimmune hepatitis controls. Repertoires from autoimmune hepatitis patients were compared with those of over 20 healthy donors matched for age and sex. Controls were about 24 age-matched healthy donors for primary cytopenia and around 13 age-matched CLL patients for secondary cytopenia. The study aimed to test whether autoimmune cytopenia patients carry a disease-specific immune repertoire signature usable as a blood-based biomarker. The median TRB sequencing depth was around 49,000 reads per sample, and the median number of distinct TRB clonotypes was around 2,500 per sample.

TRB amplification used around 250 ng of peripheral blood genomic DNA, around 40,000 genome equivalents, per sample. TRB rearrangements were amplified by multiplex PCR using a touch-down protocol with TRB-A and TRB-B primer pools mixed in one tube. Illumina adapters and sample indices were added to the amplicons through two consecutive PCR reactions performed with Phusion HS II polymerase. Amplicons were gel-purified with the NucleoSpin Gel and PCR Clean-up kit, then quantified by Qubit and quality-checked on an Agilent 2100 Bioanalyzer. Sequencing of the libraries was done on an Illumina MiSeq with 600-cycle, single-indexed, paired-end runs. Per the source publication's procedure: Alignment and assembly of TRB reads were performed with MiXCR version 2.1.12 and the default MiXCR reference library. Each unique CDR3 nucleotide sequence defined a clone, and only productive sequences with at least two reads were analysed. Alpha-parameterized diversity profiles (alpha 0 to 5), including the Shannon (alpha 1) and Simpson (alpha 2) indices, were computed with an R script to assess repertoire diversity. Combinatorial TRB VJ usage was computed with the tcR package and compared between cohorts by principal component analysis with ade4. GLIPH clustering of TCRbeta CDR3s was carried out on cohort pairs matched by age and read depth, and cluster frequencies were compared by Wilcoxon test. The reads went through TCRdb reprocessing, and each CDR3 protein sequence gets one entry with no DNA. TCRdb's processing, not the study's, gives the V and J calls here. The sample table on file contains about 6,100 distinct CDR3 sequences. The ten largest clonotypes hold around 7% of the sample.

A count is missing, but by frequency this clonotype is medium-sized (0.01 to 0.1%). Its antigen remains unidentified. Overall study outcomes, separate from this receptor: In the comparison of secondary cytopenia with CLL, no cluster-lack signature showed up, apparently because the dominant lymphoma-associated repertoire masked the signature. GLIPH results suggested that primary autoimmune cytopenia patients were missing physiological T cell clusters, with fewer than 60 clusters found only in healthy donors compared with more than 15 found only in patients. TRB repertoire shifts, with less even repertoires in secondary cytopenia and CLL, mostly reflected lymphoma bias rather than autoimmunity. Healthy donors had almost three times as many exclusive TRB clusters as active autoimmune hepatitis patients, a finding consistent with an autoimmunity-wide signature. The T cell clusters were defined in silico only, and their functional role remained to be validated experimentally.

The CDR3 covers 15 residues, taking in both the cysteine and the phenylalanine. No DNA sequence was recorded. The germline V gene gives CDR1 as MRHNA and CDR2 as SNTAGT. These data are also associated with another study on T cell repertoires in aging, cancer and after chemotherapy. The second publication reports: Donors spanned six age groups from 30 or younger to 70 or older, with at least three individuals per group. Control TCR repertoires from healthy donors were recorded over several months to years, and clear clonal overlap was observed across re-sampling. Roughly 8.8 million TCR reads were contained in the full dataset. Compared with age-matched healthy donors, untreated patients with hematological or solid cancers had significantly lower TCR diversity and higher clonality in blood. In healthy donors, the decline in TCR diversity with age was mainly due to loss of richness, whereas in cancer patients loss of evenness also played a role. In both cancer cohorts, the median generation probability rose over the chemotherapy interval, which suggests that the repertoire was reconstituted through rebound thymic output. The authors noted that the repertoire data do not allow conclusions about immunological memory after chemotherapy. To examine immunoaging and T cell reconstitution after chemotherapy, the study profiled TCR beta repertoires in peripheral blood from healthy donors and cancer patients. Alongside around 98 healthy donors serving as a reference group, the cohort included roughly 220 cancer patients, of whom 94 had hematological cancers and fewer than 140 had solid cancers. Processing of the TRB sequences was carried out with MiXCR versions 2.12 and 3.0.5. Repertoire metrics included Shannon diversity, evenness, clonality (one minus evenness), and alpha-parameterized diversity profiles from alpha 0 to 5. Generation probabilities of clones in paired pre- and post-chemotherapy samples were computed with the IGoR algorithm.

The clonotype originates from a human donor in good health. The chain is assembled from TRBV6-4 and TRBJ2-3; TCRdb indicates TRBD1, and absent DNA this call remains unverified. Sequenced input: peripheral blood. The CDR3 reads CASSEERGGTDTQYF.